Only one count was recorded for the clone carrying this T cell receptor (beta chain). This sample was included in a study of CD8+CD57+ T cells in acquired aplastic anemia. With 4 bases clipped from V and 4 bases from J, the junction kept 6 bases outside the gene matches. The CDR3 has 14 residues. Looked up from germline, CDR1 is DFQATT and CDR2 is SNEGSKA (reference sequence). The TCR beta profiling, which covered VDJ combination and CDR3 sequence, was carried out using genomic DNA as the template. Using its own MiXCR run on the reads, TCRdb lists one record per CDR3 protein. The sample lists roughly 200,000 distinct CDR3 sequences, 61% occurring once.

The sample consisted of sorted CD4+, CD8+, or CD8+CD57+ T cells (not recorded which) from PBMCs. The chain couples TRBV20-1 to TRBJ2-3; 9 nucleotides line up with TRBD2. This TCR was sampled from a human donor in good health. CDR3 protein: CSATVSGSPDTQYF. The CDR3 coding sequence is TGCAGTGCTACTGTTAGCGGGAGCCCAGATACGCAGTATTTT.